This T cell receptor (beta chain) is drawn from a study of ipilimumab plus nivolumab after autologous stem cell transplantation. Libraries were prepared by immunoSEQ multiplex PCR; TCRdb keeps only in-frame clonotypes and omits some of them. The repertoire includes 12,000 or so clones, around 75% of them detected once, and 8% to 13% sits in the top ten. On this clone itself: Its antigen remains unknown. The same CDR3 arises from other DNA sequences in this sample as well.

The CDR3 loop spans 14 amino acids. Trimming at V came to 4 bases and at J to 10 bases, leaving 9 bases not matched to a gene. Germline V gene data show CDR1 as SGHVS and CDR2 as FNYEAQ. Overall study findings and caveats: Authors suggest TCR repertoire, Treg phenotype and gut microbiota support further study.

Sequencing used PBMCs, obtained in a trial of ipilimumab plus nivolumab as post-transplant consolidation. This TCR was recovered from a male donor with multiple myeloma. The genes are TRBV7-6 and TRBJ2-1, with 8 positions matching TRBD2. The CDR3 protein is CASSWGRGGYEQFF. As DNA, the CDR3 is TGTGCCAGCAGCTGGGGACGGGGGGGGTACGAGCAGTTCTTC.